The 25 T cell receptor beta chains below all came from one sample that was sequenced in a study. TCRdb used MiXCR to reprocess the 5' RACE reads, holding one entry per CDR3 protein. The sample has about 11,000 distinct CDR3 sequences, 27% seen once; the top ten hold 2.5% to 3%. The sorted Tregs were CD4+CD25+CD127-/low cells. Sequencing was done on a sample of Tregs sorted from a lymph node. The receptors derive from a female donor with breast cancer.

In regard to this clonotype: The junction differs from germline at one of its ends, possibly a read error. The gene calls are TRBV7-9 and TRBJ1-2; unclear D gene. The CDR3 runs to 13 residues. Germline V lookup: CDR1 SEHNR, CDR2 FQNEAQ (reference sequence). CDR3 in amino acids: CASSPQSKYGYTF. CDR3 DNA sequence: TGTGCCAGCAGCCCGCAGTCTAAATATGGCTACACCTTC.

The V and J genes are TRBV25-1 and TRBJ2-1; maybe TRBD2 (6 bases). This CDR3 has 16 amino acids. V lost 5 bases to trimming and J lost 2 bases, with 16 bases between them. CDR1 is MGHDK and CDR2 is SYGVNS in the germline V gene. The chain's CDR3 is CASSRDGSLPYNEQFF. The CDR3 DNA reads TGTGCCAGCAGTAGGGACGGGAGTTTACCCTACAATGAGCAGTTCTTC.

Concerning this clonotype itself: The junction differs from germline at one of its ends, possibly a read error. The chain joins TRBV20-1 to TRBJ2-1; no definite D call. The CDR3 has 14 residues. Germline CDR1 reads DFQATT; CDR2 reads SNEGSKA (reference sequence). CDR3 nucleotide sequence: TGCAGTGCTAGATGGCGCGCATGGGAAAATGGGCAGTTCTTC. This gives the protein CSARWRAWENGQFF.

This clonotype was detected many times. The J gene is TRBJ2-4, the V gene TRBV6-5; 8 bases match TRBD1. Germline values: CDR1 MNHEY, CDR2 SVGAGI. CDR3 length: 13 residues. V lost 5 bases to trimming and J lost 9 bases; unmatched junction nucleotides: 6. CDR3 residues: CASSGGQVPIQYF. The CDR3 DNA is TGTGCCAGCAGTGGGGGACAGGTTCCCATTCAGTACTTC.

With regard to this clonotype: A much larger clone is a single base away; this may be a read error. The genes are TRBV12-3 or TRBV12-4 and TRBJ1-2; weak D call: TRBD1 (5 bases). V was cut by 6 bases and J by 4 bases, with 12 bases left in between. The CDR3 has 13 residues. CDR3 in amino acids: CASSQAGSYGYTF. The CDR3 nucleotides read TGTGCCAGCAGCCAGGCAGGGTCCTATGGCTACACCTTC.

This clonotype was found a few times. This chain uses TRBV11-2 with TRBJ1-1; 7 nucleotides match TRBD1. There are 15 residues in the CDR3. Germline lookup yields CDR1 SGHAT and CDR2 FQNNGV. V lost 6 bases and J lost 4; bases outside the gene matches: 11. The CDR3 bases are TGTGCCAGCAGACCCCCGACAGGGTTGACCACTGAAGCTTTCTTT. The encoded protein is CASRPPTGLTTEAFF.

Judged by abundance, this clonotype is medium-sized. The chain couples TRBV7-9 to TRBJ2-1, with 10 bases matching TRBD2. The germline V gene encodes CDR1 SEHNR and CDR2 FQNEAQ (reference sequence). CDR3 length: 15 amino acids. Losses at the gene ends were 6 bases for V and 0 bases for J; bases not matched to a gene: 2. The CDR3 here is CASSASGSSYNEQFF. The DNA of the CDR3 is TGTGCCAGCAGTGCTAGCGGGAGCTCCTACAATGAGCAGTTCTTC.

This clonotype occurred a few times. A much more abundant neighbour one base away suggests this may be a read error. This sequence joins TRBV6-1 and TRBJ1-2; D remains ambiguous. Germline V gives CDR1 MNHNS, CDR2 SASEGT. The CDR3 is 11 amino acids. V lost 8 bases to trimming and J lost 8 bases, with 12 bases between them. CDR3 region: CASGPPGGYTF. DNA for the CDR3: TGTGCCAGCGGCCCACCGGGCGGCTACACCTTC.

This clonotype was observed a few times. A much larger clone lies one base from this, so it may be a read error. The rearrangement links TRBV2 to TRBJ2-7, with 7 bases identical to TRBD1. Trimming removed 6 bases from V and 1 base from J; junction bases left unmatched: 3. The CDR3 totals 13 residues. Germline lookup yields CDR1 SNHLY and CDR2 FYNNEI. The chain's CDR3 is CASRGQRSYEQYF. CDR3 sequence (DNA): TGTGCCAGCAGGGGACAGAGGTCCTACGAGCAGTACTTC.

With respect to this clonotype: Since no conserved phenylalanine or tryptophan closes the CDR3, a read error is the likely cause. The chain has TRBV24-1 and TRBJ1-1, with D perhaps TRBD1 (5 bases). The CDR3 consists of 13 residues. CDR1 is KGHDR, CDR2 SFDVKD, per germline. CDR3 DNA: TGCGCCACCAGGGATAGGAGGAACACTGAAGCTTTCCTT. Translation gives CATRDRRNTEAFL.

This clonotype was recorded many times. It may be a read error: a sequence one base away is much more abundant. The V call is TRBV27, the J call TRBJ2-1; weak D call: TRBD2 (6 bases). V was clipped by 3 bases and J by 10 bases, with 19 bases between them. The CDR3 runs to 15 residues. Germline CDR1 MNHEY, CDR2 SMNVEV (reference sequence). CDR3: CASSFSLARVTEQFF. The CDR3 DNA reads TGTGCCAGCAGTTTTTCGCTAGCGCGAGTGACCGAGCAGTTCTTC.

In its sample, this clonotype was seen many times. The genes are TRBV4-1 and TRBJ2-1; 14 bases agree with TRBD2. Looked up from germline, CDR1 is MGHRA and CDR2 is YSYEKL. The J segment lost 5 bases and the V segment lost 0 bases, leaving 18 bases of the junction unmatched. The CDR3 covers 22 residues. The CDR3 is CASSQDGGGLAGVSSPDNEQFF. CDR3 DNA sequence: TGCGCCAGCAGCCAAGATGGTGGGGGACTAGCGGGAGTTAGTTCCCCCGACAATGAGCAGTTCTTC.

This clonotype is medium-sized by share. The genes are TRBV20-1 and TRBJ2-3; 12 nucleotides match TRBD2. Germline V gene sequence: CDR1 DFQATT, CDR2 SNEGSKA (reference sequence). The CDR3 has 16 residues. V lost 6 bases to trimming and J lost 0 bases; unmatched junction nucleotides: 7. The DNA for the CDR3 is TGCAGTGCAACCCTGCTAGCGGGAGGGAGCACAGATACGCAGTATTTT. Translated, it gives CSATLLAGGSTDTQYF.

This clonotype came up many times. CDR3: CASSPPPRRVYNEQFF. The CDR3 DNA follows: TGTGCCAGCAGCCCCCCCCCCAGGCGGGTTTACAATGAGCAGTTCTTC. The chain carries TRBV7-9 and TRBJ2-1; weak D call: TRBD2 (5 bases). Germline values: CDR1 SEHNR, CDR2 FQNEAQ (reference sequence). V was pared by 5 bases and J by 4 bases, with 18 bases between. This CDR3 spans 16 amino acids. Based on the CDR3 plus reference TRBV7-9 and TRBJ2-1, the full variable domain is DTGVSQNPRHKITKRGQNVTFRCDPISEHNRLYWYRQTLGQGPEFLTYFQNEAQLEKSRLLSDRFSAERPKGSFSTLEIQRTEQGDSAMYLCASSPPPRRVYNEQFFGPGTRLTVL.

This sequence joins TRBV7-9 and TRBJ1-5; TRBD1 matches at 7 bases. The V segment lost 4 bases and the J segment 5 bases; nucleotides outside the gene matches: 5. Germline lookup yields CDR1 SEHNR and CDR2 FQNEAQ (reference sequence). The CDR3 contains 14 residues. CDR3 sequence: CASSSTGSDQPQHF. CDR3 in DNA: TGTGCCAGCAGCTCGACAGGGTCGGATCAGCCCCAGCATTTT.

This clonotype was detected many times. The chain has TRBV9 and TRBJ1-1, with no clear D. V lost 2 bases to trimming and J lost 4 bases, with 12 bases between them. This CDR3 is built from 14 residues. The germline gives CDR1 SGDLS, CDR2 YYNGEE. In DNA form, the CDR3 reads TGTGCCAGCAGCGTTGTCCCCGGGAGCACTGAAGCTTTCTTT. This translates into CASSVVPGSTEAFF.

V usage is TRBV29-1 and J usage is TRBJ2-1; 8 bases are shared with TRBD2. The CDR3 has 13 residues. CDR1 is SQVTM and CDR2 is ANQGSEA in the germline V gene. Trimming took 8 bases from V and 0 from J; bases not matched to a gene: 3. The chain's CDR3 is CSTSGSSYNEQFF. For the CDR3, the DNA is TGCAGCACCAGCGGGAGCTCCTACAATGAGCAGTTCTTC.

Ten or more counts support this clonotype. V usage is TRBV27 and J usage is TRBJ1-2, with a possible D match to TRBD1 (6 bases). V lost 5 bases to trimming and J lost 5 bases, with 9 bases between them. The V gene's germline CDR1 is MNHEY and CDR2 SMNVEV (reference sequence). The CDR3 contains 12 residues. This CDR3 reads CASSTGQYGYTF. The CDR3 DNA follows: TGTGCCAGCAGTACAGGACAGTATGGCTACACCTTC.

By share of the sample, this clonotype is medium-sized. The chain links TRBV20-1 to TRBJ2-1, with D perhaps given as TRBD1 or TRBD2 (5 bases each). In germline, CDR1 is DFQATT, CDR2 SNEGSKA (reference sequence). The CDR3 has 15 residues. Trimming pared 0 bases from V and 3 bases from J, leaving 12 bases between. The chain's CDR3 is CSARDYEGSYNEQFF. The DNA for the CDR3 is TGCAGTGCTAGAGATTATGAGGGGAGCTACAATGAGCAGTTCTTC.

This clonotype was counted only a few times. This may be a read error: a much more frequent sequence differs by one nucleotide. CDR3 bases: TGTGCCACCAGTGATCCGGGACAGGGGGCCAATGAGCAGCTCTTC. It is translated as CATSDPGQGANEQLF. The chain carries TRBV24-1 and TRBJ2-1; 12 bases agree with TRBD1. This CDR3 has 15 amino acids. The germline CDR1 and CDR2 sequences are KGHDR and SFDVKD.

The chain recombines TRBV5-5 with TRBJ2-2; 7 nucleotides line up with TRBD2. CDR3 length equals 14 residues. V was pared by 4 bases and J by 7 bases, with 7 bases of the junction left unmatched. Germline CDR1 reads SGHKS; CDR2 reads YYEKEE (reference sequence). The CDR3 nucleotides are TGTGCCAGCAGCCGGACCGGGAGGAGCGGGGAGCTGTTTTTT. Translated: CASSRTGRSGELFF.

This clonotype was counted at least ten times. The chain couples TRBV7-8 to TRBJ2-1; D gene unclear. The CDR3 totals 12 residues. Trimming left V 5 bases short and J 8 bases short, with 10 bases between. Looked up from germline, CDR1 is SGHVS and CDR2 is FQNEAQ. The DNA of the CDR3 is TGTGCCAGCAGCCCCGTGGGGTATGAGCAGTTCTTC. It encodes CASSPVGYEQFF. The variable domain in full, with the rest retrieved from reference TRBV7-8 and TRBJ2-1, is GAGVSQSPRYKVAKRGQDVALRCDPISGHVSLFWYQQALGQGPEFLTYFQNEAQLDKSGLPSDRFFAERPEGSVSTLKIQRTQQEDSAVYLCASSPVGYEQFFGPGTRLTVL.

This clonotype came up many times. CDR3 coding DNA: TGTGCCAGCAGTTTGGCGGGACCTCAGTTCTTC. As protein: CASSLAGPQFF. The chain links TRBV12-3 or TRBV12-4 to TRBJ2-1; possibly TRBD2 for D (6 bases). CDR3 size: 11 residues. Trimming took 3 bases from V and 13 from J, leaving 10 bases between them.

This clonotype was observed many times. The chain couples TRBV24-1 to TRBJ1-5; no definite D call. CDR3 length: 17 amino acids. CDR1 is KGHDR and CDR2 is SFDVKD in the germline V gene. V was cut by 2 bases and J by 0 bases, with 13 bases left in between. The CDR3 DNA follows: TGTGCCACCAGTGATTCCGACGGATCACTTAGCAATCAGCCCCAGCATTTT. It is translated as CATSDSDGSLSNQPQHF.

This clonotype is medium-sized (0.01 to 0.1%). The J gene is TRBJ1-5, the V gene TRBV4-1, with 9 bases aligning to TRBD1. This CDR3 contains 16 residues. J lost 5 bases, V lost 1 base, and 6 bases had no gene match. Germline V gives CDR1 MGHRA, CDR2 YSYEKL. For the CDR3, the DNA is TGCGCCAGCAGCCAAGTGGGGGACAGGGTAGATCAGCCCCAGCATTTT. It yields the protein CASSQVGDRVDQPQHF.